This T cell receptor beta chain comes out of a study of early T cells in non-severe SARS-CoV-2 infection. The CDR3 consists of 15 residues. Trimming removed 5 bases from V and 1 base from J; junction bases left unmatched: 6. CDR1 is MDHEN and CDR2 is SYDVKM in the germline V gene. There are many counts of this clonotype. TCRdb re-called the 5' RACE reads through MiXCR, storing one row per CDR3 protein. Seen here are about 64,000 distinct CDR3 sequences, more than 15% observed once, and the top ten hold around 9.8%. The sequence was obtained from an adult who was a healthcare worker with PCR-confirmed SARS-CoV-2 infection or an uninfected control (not recorded which). The V and J genes are TRBV28 and TRBJ1-1; TRBD1 agrees at 8 bases. The source was whole blood, collected at baseline. The CDR3 coding sequence is TGTGCCAGCAGTCTCAGGACAGGGTCGAACACTGAAGCTTTCTTT. Translation: CASSLRTGSNTEAFF.